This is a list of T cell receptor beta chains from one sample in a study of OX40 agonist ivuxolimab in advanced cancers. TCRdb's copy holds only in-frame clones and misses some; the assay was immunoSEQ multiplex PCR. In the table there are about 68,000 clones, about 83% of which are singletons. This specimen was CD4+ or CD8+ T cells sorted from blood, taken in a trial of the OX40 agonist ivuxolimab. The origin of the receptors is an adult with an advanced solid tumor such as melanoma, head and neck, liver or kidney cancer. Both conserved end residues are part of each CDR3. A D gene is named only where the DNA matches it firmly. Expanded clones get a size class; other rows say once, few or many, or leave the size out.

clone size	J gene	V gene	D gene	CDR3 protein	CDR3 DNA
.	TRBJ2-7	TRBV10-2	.	CASNEGSGREQYF	TGCGCCAGCAACGAAGGGTCAGGCCGCGAGCAGTACTTC
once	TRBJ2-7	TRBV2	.	CASKGGYEQYF	TGTGCCAGTAAAGGAGGGTACGAGCAGTACTTC
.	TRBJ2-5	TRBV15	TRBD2	CATSRDEASGQETQYF	TGTGCCACCAGCAGGGACGAAGCTAGCGGCCAAGAGACCCAGTACTTC
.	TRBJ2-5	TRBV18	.	CASLLTRDNQETQYF	TGTGCCAGCTTACTCACCAGGGACAACCAAGAGACCCAGTACTTC
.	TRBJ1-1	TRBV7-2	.	CASSYQNTEAFF	TGTGCCAGCAGCTATCAGAACACTGAAGCTTTCTTT
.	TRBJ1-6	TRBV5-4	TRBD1	CASSYEGAAGSPLHF	TGTGCCAGCAGTTATGAGGGGGCGGCGGGGTCACCCCTCCACTTT
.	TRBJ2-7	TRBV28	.	CASSSSIEQYF	TGTGCCAGCAGTTCCTCCATAGAGCAGTACTTC
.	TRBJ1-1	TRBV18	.	CASSPQGLGGGMNTEAFF	TGTGCCAGCTCACCTCAGGGCCTCGGCGGGGGAATGAACACTGAAGCTTTCTTT
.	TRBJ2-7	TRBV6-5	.	CASSYSLLSSYEQYF	TGTGCCAGCAGTTACTCTTTGCTGAGCTCCTACGAGCAGTACTTC
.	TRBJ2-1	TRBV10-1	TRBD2	CASSNQNMKTSGYYNEQFF	TGCGCCAGCAGTAACCAGAATATGAAGACTAGCGGTTACTACAATGAGCAGTTCTTC
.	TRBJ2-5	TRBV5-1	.	CASSSSVRDGETQYF	TGCGCCAGCAGCTCCTCCGTCAGGGACGGCGAGACCCAGTACTTC
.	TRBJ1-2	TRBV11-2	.	CASSLDMGTNYGYTF	TGTGCCAGCAGCTTAGATATGGGGACTAACTATGGCTACACCTTC
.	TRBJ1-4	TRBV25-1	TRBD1	CASSGDRGQEKLFF	TGTGCCAGCAGCGGGGACAGGGGTCAAGAAAAACTGTTTTTT
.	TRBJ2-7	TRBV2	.	CASLQTGKYEQYF	TGTGCCAGCTTACAAACAGGAAAGTACGAGCAGTACTTC
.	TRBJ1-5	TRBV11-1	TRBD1	CASSLGTGGQPQHF	TGTGCCAGCAGCTTAGGGACAGGGGGTCAGCCCCAGCATTTT
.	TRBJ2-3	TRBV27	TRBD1	CASSLGGQGWDTQYF	TGTGCCAGCAGTTTGGGAGGACAGGGTTGGGATACGCAGTATTTT
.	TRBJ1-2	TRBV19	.	CASTPKGERGYTF	TGTGCCAGTACCCCAAAAGGGGAGCGGGGCTACACCTTC
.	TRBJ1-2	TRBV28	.	CASSFSGAGYGYTF	TGTGCCAGCAGTTTTTCAGGGGCGGGCTATGGCTACACCTTC
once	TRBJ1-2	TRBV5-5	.	CASSLSIHGYTF	TGTGCCAGCAGCTTGTCTATTCATGGCTACACCTTC
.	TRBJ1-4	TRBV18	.	CASSRGANEKLFF	TGTGCCAGCTCACGAGGGGCTAATGAAAAACTGTTTTTT
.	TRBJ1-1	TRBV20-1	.	CSARYGGKAFF	TGCAGTGCTAGGTATGGGGGTAAAGCTTTCTTT
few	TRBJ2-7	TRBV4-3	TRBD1	CASSQRPGGASPNEQYF	TGCGCCAGCAGCCAGAGACCAGGGGGCGCGAGCCCAAACGAGCAGTACTTC
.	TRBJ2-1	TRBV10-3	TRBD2	CAISSLAGGESSYNEQFF	TGTGCCATCAGCAGTCTAGCGGGGGGTGAAAGCTCCTACAATGAGCAGTTCTTC
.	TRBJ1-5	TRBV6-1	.	CASSPQKTSNQPQHF	TGTGCCAGCAGTCCCCAGAAAACGAGCAATCAGCCCCAGCATTTT
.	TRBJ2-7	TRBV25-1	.	CASTRTVSSYEQYF	TGTGCCAGCACTCGGACAGTGAGCTCCTACGAGCAGTACTTC
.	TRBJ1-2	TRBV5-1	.	CASSVGRGSRSYGYTF	TGCGCCAGCAGCGTAGGGAGGGGGAGTCGGAGCTATGGCTACACCTTC
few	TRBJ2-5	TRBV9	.	CASSVGALLGETQYF	TGTGCCAGCAGCGTAGGTGCACTTTTGGGGGAGACCCAGTACTTC
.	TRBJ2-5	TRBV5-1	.	CASSLVVGLETQYF	TGCGCCAGCAGCTTGGTGGTGGGCCTGGAGACCCAGTACTTC
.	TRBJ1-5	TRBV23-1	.	CASSRYGSNQPQHF	TGCGCCAGCAGTCGGTACGGGAGCAATCAGCCCCAGCATTTT
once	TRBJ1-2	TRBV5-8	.	CASIIDYRANYGYTF	TGTGCCAGCATCATAGACTACAGAGCTAACTATGGCTACACCTTC
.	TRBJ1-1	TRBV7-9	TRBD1	CASSNIPGTGNTEAFF	TGTGCCAGCAGCAATATTCCCGGGACAGGGAACACTGAAGCTTTCTTT
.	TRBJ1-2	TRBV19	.	CASHSGEIANYGYTF	TGTGCCAGCCACTCAGGGGAAATTGCTAACTATGGCTACACCTTC
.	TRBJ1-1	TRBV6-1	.	CASSEGSGRATEAFF	TGTGCCAGCAGTGAAGGTAGTGGGCGGGCCACTGAAGCTTTCTTT
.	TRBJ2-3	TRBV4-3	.	CASSRIAVGTDTQYF	TGCGCCAGCAGCCGAATAGCGGTCGGCACAGATACGCAGTATTTT
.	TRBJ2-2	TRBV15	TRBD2	CATSRVRGRGTGELFF	TGTGCCACCAGCAGAGTACGGGGGAGGGGCACCGGGGAGCTGTTTTTT
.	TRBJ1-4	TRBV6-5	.	CASFDRIGKLFF	TGTGCCAGCTTCGATCGAATTGGAAAACTGTTTTTT
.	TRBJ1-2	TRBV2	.	CASSEGALFYGYTF	TGTGCCAGCAGTGAAGGGGCCCTATTCTATGGCTACACCTTC
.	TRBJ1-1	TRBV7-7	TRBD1	CASSRDRDTEAFF	TGTGCCAGCAGCCGGGACAGGGACACTGAAGCTTTCTTT
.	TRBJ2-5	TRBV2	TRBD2	CASSLGTSGGTQETQYF	TGTGCCAGCAGTTTGGGGACTAGCGGGGGAACCCAAGAGACCCAGTACTTC
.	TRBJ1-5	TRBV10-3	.	CATLDTVGSNQPQHF	TGTGCCACCCTCGACACCGTAGGGAGCAATCAGCCCCAGCATTTT
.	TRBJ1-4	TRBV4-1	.	CATRSTATNEKLFF	TGCGCCACCCGATCGACAGCAACTAATGAAAAACTGTTTTTT
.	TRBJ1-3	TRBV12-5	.	CASGPSSGSDPGGSGNTIYF	TGTGCTAGTGGTCCCTCATCCGGTTCAGACCCTGGTGGTTCTGGAAACACCATATATTTT
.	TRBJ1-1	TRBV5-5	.	CASSLVFGRETEAFF	TGTGCCAGCAGCTTGGTATTCGGCAGGGAGACTGAAGCTTTCTTT
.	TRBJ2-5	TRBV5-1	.	CASSLDPSLAQYF	TGCGCCAGCAGCTTGGACCCCTCCCTGGCGCAGTACTTC
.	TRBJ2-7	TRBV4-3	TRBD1	CASSQERGLPEQYF	TGCGCCAGCAGCCAAGAAAGGGGGCTGCCCGAGCAGTACTTC
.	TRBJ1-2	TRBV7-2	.	CASSLGDRGIGYGYTF	TGTGCCAGCAGCTTAGGAGATAGGGGGATCGGGTATGGCTACACCTTC
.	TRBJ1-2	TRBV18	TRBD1	CASSSDRGRDGYTF	TGTGCCAGCTCCTCCGACAGGGGGCGTGATGGCTACACCTTC
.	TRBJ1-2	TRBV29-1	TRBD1	CSVEGQGKGYTF	TGCAGCGTTGAGGGACAGGGAAAGGGCTACACCTTC
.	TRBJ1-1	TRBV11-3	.	CASSFTSNTEAFF	TGTGCCAGCAGCTTCACGAGTAACACTGAAGCTTTCTTT
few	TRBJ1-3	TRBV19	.	CASGETGNTIYF	TGTGCCAGTGGGGAGACTGGAAACACCATATATTTT
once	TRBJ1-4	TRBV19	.	CASLAPGRNEKLFF	TGTGCCAGCCTGGCACCGGGGAGGAATGAAAAACTGTTTTTT
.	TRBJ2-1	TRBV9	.	CASSVGGVYNEQFF	TGTGCCAGCAGCGTAGGGGGGGTATACAATGAGCAGTTCTTC
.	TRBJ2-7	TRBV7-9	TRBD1	CASSLARQGNSYEQYF	TGTGCCAGCAGCTTAGCGAGACAGGGGAATAGCTACGAGCAGTACTTC
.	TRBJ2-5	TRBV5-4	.	CASSLSSQETQYF	TGTGCCAGCAGCTTGAGCAGCCAAGAGACCCAGTACTTC
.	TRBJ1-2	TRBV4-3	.	CASSQGDTGNYGYTF	TGCGCCAGCAGCCAAGGCGATACAGGGAACTATGGCTACACCTTC
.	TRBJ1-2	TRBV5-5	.	CASSLVRQGYGYTF	TGTGCCAGCAGCTTGGTCCGGCAGGGGTATGGCTACACCTTC
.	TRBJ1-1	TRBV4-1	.	CASSPQGLVTEAFF	TGCGCCAGCAGCCCACAGGGTTTAGTCACTGAAGCTTTCTTT
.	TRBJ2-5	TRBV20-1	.	CSASAGETQYF	TGCAGTGCTAGTGCGGGGGAGACCCAGTACTTC
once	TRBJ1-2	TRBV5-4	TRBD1	CASRIQGVRTGYTF	TGTGCCAGCAGGATACAGGGGGTGCGTACCGGCTACACCTTC